The clone carrying this T cell receptor beta chain was picked up one time. These data come from a study of blood T cell repertoires in COVID-19. Study information: Researchers got acute and convalescent COVID-19 samples from the United States, Italy and Spain. Sample material is recorded as cDNA or gDNA derived from T cells, B-cell-depleted T cells, or PBMCs.

The trim removed 6 bases at V and 0 bases at J, leaving 12 bases unmatched. The V gene's germline CDR1 is LNHDA and CDR2 SQIVND (reference sequence). CDR3 length: 17 amino acids. Authors' processing steps: The authors estimated nucleated cell counts from reference gene primer amplification. Generated by immunoSEQ multiplex PCR, the TCRdb table keeps only in-frame clones and is missing some. V and J calls plus clone size are reproduced from that table; the DNA served to infer D and trimming. The sample records around 270,000 clones, roughly 84% being singletons. This chain joins TRBV19 and TRBJ1-2, with 8 positions matching TRBD1. The source material was peripheral blood. This receptor was identified in a woman between 40 and 55 years old who had recovered from COVID-19. The CDR3 bases are TGTGCCAGTAGACGCGGGCAGGGGGCGCGGGCTAACTATGGCTACACCTTC. Translating it yields CASRRGQGARANYGYTF. Combining the CDR3 with reference TRBV19 and TRBJ1-2 gives the whole variable domain DGGITQSPKYLFRKEGQNVTLSCEQNLNHDAMYWYRQDPGQGLRLIYYSQIVNDFQKGDIAEGYSVSREKKESFPLTVTSAQKNPTAFYLCASRRGQGARANYGYTFGSGTRLTVV.